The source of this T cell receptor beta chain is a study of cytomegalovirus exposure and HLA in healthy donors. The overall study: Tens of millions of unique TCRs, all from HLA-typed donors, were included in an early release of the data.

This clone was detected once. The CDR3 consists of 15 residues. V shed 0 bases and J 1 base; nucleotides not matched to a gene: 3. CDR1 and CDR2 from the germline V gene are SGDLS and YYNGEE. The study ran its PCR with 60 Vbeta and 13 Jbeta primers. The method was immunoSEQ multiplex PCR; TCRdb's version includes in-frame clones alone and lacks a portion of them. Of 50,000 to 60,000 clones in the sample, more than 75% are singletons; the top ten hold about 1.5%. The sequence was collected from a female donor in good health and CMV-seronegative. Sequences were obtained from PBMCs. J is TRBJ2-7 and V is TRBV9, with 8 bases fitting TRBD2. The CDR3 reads CASSVDTSGSYEQYF. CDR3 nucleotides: TGTGCCAGCAGCGTAGATACTAGCGGTTCCTACGAGCAGTACTTC.